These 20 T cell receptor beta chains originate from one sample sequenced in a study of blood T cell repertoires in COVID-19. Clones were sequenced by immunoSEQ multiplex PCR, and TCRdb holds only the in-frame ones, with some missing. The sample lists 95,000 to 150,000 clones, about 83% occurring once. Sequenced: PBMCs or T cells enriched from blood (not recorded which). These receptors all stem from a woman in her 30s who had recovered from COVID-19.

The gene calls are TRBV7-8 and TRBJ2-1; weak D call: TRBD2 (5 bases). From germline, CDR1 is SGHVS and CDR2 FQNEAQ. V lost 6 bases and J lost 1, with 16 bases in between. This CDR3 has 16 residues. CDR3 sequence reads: CASRSGRQRSYNEQFF. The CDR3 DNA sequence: TGTGCCAGCAGGTCCGGTCGGCAGCGGTCCTACAATGAGCAGTTCTTC. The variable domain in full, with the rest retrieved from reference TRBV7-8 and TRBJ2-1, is GAGVSQSPRYKVAKRGQDVALRCDPISGHVSLFWYQQALGQGPEFLTYFQNEAQLDKSGLPSDRFFAERPEGSVSTLKIQRTQQEDSAVYLCASRSGRQRSYNEQFFGPGTRLTVL.

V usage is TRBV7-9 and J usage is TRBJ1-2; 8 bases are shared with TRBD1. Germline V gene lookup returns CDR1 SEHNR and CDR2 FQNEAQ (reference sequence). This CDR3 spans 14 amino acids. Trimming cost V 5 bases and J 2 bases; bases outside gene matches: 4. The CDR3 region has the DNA TGTGCCAGCAGCCCTCGACAGGGGAACTATGGCTACACCTTC. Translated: CASSPRQGNYGYTF.

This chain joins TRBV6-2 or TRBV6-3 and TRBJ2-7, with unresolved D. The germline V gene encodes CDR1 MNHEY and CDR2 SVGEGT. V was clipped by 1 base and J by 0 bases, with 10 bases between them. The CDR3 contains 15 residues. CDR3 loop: CASSYWLDSSYEQYF. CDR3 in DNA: TGTGCCAGCAGTTACTGGCTTGACTCCTCCTACGAGCAGTACTTC.

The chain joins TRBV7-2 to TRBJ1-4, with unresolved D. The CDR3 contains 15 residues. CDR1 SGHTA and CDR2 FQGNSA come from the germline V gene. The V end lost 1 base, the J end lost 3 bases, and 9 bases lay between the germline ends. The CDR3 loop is CASSLDVSPNEKLFF. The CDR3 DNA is TGTGCCAGCAGCTTAGACGTTAGCCCTAATGAAAAACTGTTTTTT.

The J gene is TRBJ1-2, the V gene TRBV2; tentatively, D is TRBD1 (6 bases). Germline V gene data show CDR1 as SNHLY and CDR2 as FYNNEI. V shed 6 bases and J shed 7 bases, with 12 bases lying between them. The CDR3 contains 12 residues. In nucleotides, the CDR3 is TGTGCCAGCAGAGGACAGTTGCGTGGCTACACCTTC. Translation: CASRGQLRGYTF.

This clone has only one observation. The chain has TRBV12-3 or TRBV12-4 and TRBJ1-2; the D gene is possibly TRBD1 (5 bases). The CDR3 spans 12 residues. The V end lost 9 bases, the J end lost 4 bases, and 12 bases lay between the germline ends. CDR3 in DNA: TGTGCCAGTTCATACAGGAGCTATGGCTACACCTTC. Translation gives CASSYRSYGYTF.

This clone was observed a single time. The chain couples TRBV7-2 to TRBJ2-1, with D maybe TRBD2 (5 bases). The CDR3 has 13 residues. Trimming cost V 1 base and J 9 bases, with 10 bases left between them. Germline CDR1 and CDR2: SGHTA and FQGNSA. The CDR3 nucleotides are TGTGCCAGCAGCTTAGTGGCCGAGGGTGAGCAGTTCTTC. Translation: CASSLVAEGEQFF.

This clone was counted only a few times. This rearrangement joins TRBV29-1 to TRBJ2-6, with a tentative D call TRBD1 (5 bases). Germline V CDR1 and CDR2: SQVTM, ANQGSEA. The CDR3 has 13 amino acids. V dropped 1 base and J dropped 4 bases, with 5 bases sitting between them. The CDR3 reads CSVEGTGANVLTF. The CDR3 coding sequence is TGCAGCGTTGAAGGGACAGGGGCCAACGTCCTGACTTTC. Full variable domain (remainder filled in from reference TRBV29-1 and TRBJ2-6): SAVISQKPSRDICQRGTSLTIQCQVDSQVTMMFWYRQQPGQSLTLIATANQGSEATYESGFVIDKFPISRPNLTFSTLTVSNMSPEDSSIYLCSVEGTGANVLTFGAGSRLTVL.

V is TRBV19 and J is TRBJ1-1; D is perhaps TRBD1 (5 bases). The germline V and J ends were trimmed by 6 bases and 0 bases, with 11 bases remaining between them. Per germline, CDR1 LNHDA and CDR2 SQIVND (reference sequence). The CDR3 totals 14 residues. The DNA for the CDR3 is TGTGCCAGTAGGGGACTTACCATGAACACTGAAGCTTTCTTT. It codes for CASRGLTMNTEAFF.

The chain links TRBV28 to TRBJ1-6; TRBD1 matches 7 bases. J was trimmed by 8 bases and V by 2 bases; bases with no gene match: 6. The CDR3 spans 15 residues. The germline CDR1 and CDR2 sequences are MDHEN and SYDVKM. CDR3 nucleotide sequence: TGTGCCAGCAGTTTAGGACAGGCTGCCTATTCACCCCTCCACTTT. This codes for CASSLGQAAYSPLHF.

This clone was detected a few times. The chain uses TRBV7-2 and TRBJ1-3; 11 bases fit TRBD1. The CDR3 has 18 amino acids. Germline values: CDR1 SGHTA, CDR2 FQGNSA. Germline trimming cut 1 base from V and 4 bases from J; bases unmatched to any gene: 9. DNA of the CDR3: TGTGCCAGCAGCTTAGTAGGGACAGGGGGTGCCCAGGGAAACACCATATATTTT. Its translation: CASSLVGTGGAQGNTIYF. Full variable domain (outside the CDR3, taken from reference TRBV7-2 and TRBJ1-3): GAGVSQSPSNKVTEKGKDVELRCDPISGHTALYWYRQSLGQGLEFLIYFQGNSAPDKSGLPSDRFSAERTGGSVSTLTIQRTQQEDSAVYLCASSLVGTGGAQGNTIYFGEGSWLTVV.

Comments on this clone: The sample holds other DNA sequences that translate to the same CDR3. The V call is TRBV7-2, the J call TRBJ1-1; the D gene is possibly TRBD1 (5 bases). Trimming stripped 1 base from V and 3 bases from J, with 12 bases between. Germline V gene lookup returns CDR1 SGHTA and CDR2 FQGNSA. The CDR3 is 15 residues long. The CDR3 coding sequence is TGTGCCAGCAGCTTAGGTGGGGGGGGGTACACTGAAGCTTTCTTT. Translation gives CASSLGGGGYTEAFF.

CDR3 bases: TGTGCCAGTAGGACCCGGACAGGGGAAGGAGATGGCTACACCTTC. Amino acid sequence: CASRTRTGEGDGYTF. The V gene is TRBV19, the J gene TRBJ1-2, with 9 bases lining up with TRBD1. The CDR3 runs to 15 residues. V shed 6 bases, J shed 6 bases, and the junction held 11 bases outside the gene matches. CDR1 and CDR2 (germline): LNHDA, SQIVND (reference sequence).

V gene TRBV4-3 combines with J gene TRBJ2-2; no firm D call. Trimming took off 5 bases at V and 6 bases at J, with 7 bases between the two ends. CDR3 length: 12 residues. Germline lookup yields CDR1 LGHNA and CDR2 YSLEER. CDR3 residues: CASSNSAGELFF. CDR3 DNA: TGCGCCAGCAGCAACTCGGCCGGGGAGCTGTTTTTT.

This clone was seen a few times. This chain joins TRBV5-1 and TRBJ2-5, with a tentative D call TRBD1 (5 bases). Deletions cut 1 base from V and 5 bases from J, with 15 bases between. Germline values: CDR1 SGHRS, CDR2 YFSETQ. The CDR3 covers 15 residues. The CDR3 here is CASSLNARADETQYF. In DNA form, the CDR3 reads TGCGCCAGCAGCTTGAACGCCAGGGCGGATGAGACCCAGTACTTC.

The DNA of the CDR3 is TGCGCCAGCAGCCAAGATCGGACTACTACCTACGAGCAGTACTTC. It codes for CASSQDRTTTYEQYF. The V gene is TRBV4-1, the J gene TRBJ2-7; possible D gene TRBD2, 6 bases. This CDR3 spans 15 amino acids. Germline V gene lookup returns CDR1 MGHRA and CDR2 YSYEKL. Trimming removed 0 bases from V and 2 bases from J, with 11 bases in between.

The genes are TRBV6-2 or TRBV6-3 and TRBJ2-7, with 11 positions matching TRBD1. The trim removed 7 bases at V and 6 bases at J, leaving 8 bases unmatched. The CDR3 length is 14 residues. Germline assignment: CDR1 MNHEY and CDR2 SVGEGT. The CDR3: CASIPGQGAGEQYF. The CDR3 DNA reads TGTGCCAGCATCCCCGGACAGGGGGCAGGCGAGCAGTACTTC.

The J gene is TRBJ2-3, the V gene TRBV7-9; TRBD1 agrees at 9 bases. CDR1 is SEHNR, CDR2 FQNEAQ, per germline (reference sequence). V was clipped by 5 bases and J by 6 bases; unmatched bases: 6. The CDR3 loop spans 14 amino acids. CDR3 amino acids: CASSLDRGWDTQYF. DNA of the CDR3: TGTGCCAGCAGCCTGGACAGGGGATGGGATACGCAGTATTTT.

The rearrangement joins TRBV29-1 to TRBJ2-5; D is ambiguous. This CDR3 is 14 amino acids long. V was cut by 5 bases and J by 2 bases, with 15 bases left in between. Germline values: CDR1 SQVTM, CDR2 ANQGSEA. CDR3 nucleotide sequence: TGCAGCGTTCAATTAGCAGCCGAACAAGAGACCCAGTACTTC. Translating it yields CSVQLAAEQETQYF. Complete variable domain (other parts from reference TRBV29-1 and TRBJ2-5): SAVISQKPSRDICQRGTSLTIQCQVDSQVTMMFWYRQQPGQSLTLIATANQGSEATYESGFVIDKFPISRPNLTFSTLTVSNMSPEDSSIYLCSVQLAAEQETQYFGPGTRLLVL.

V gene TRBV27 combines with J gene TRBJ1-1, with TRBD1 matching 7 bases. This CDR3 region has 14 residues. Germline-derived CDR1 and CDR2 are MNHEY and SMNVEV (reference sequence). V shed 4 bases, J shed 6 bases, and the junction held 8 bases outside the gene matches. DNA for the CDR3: TGTGCCAGCAGTTCACTTAACAGGGGAGCTGAAGCTTTCTTT. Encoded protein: CASSSLNRGAEAFF.